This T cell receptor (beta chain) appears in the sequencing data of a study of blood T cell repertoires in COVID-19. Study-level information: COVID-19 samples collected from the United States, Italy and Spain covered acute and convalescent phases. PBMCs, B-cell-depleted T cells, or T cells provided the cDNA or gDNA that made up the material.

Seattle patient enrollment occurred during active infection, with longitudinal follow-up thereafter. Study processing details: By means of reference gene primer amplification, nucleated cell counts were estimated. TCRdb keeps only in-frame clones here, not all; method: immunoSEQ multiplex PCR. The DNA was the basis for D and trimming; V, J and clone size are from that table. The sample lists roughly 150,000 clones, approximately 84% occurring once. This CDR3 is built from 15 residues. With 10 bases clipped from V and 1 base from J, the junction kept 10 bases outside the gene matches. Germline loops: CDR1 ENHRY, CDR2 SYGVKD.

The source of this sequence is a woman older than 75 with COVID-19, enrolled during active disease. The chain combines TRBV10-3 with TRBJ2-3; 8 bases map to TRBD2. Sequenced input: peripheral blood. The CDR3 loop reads CATNTNGGGTDTQYF. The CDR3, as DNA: TGTGCCACCAACACTAACGGGGGGGGCACAGATACGCAGTATTTT.